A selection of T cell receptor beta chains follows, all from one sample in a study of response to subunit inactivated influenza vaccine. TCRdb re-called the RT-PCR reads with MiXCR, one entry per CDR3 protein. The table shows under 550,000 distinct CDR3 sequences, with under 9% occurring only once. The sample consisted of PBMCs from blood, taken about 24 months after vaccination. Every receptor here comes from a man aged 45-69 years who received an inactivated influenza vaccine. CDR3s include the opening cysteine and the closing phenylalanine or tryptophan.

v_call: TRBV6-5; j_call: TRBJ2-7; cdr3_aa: CASSSYTGSYEQYF
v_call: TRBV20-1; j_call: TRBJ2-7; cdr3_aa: CSARDYTSSYEQYF
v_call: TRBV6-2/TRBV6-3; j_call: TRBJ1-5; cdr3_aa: CASSYRAGGFDQPQHF
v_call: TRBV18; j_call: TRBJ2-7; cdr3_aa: CASSPPVLAGGYEQYF
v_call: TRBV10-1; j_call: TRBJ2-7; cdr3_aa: CASRDRVPSYEQYF
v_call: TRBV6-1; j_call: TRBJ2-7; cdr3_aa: CASRDRILYEQYF
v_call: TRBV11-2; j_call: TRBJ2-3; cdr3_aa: CASSTFLRFQIFSWTDTQYF
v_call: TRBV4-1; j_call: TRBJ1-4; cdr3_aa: CASSLSSPPLATNEKLFF
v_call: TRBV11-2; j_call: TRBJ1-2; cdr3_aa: CASSLGQGGGYTF
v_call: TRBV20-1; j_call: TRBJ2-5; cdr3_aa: CSASRADQETQYF
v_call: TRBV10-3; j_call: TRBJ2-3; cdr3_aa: CAISESGLAGENTQYF
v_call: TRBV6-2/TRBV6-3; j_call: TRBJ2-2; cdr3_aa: CASSLQVPNTGELFF
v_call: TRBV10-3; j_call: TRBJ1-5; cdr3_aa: CATQAGYSNQPQHF
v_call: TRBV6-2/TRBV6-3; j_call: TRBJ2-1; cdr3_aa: CASSLVRGNNEQFF
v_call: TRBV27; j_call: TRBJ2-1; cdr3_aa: CASSPRLAGVGINEQFF
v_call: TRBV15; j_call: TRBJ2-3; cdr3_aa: CATGAGVTATQYF
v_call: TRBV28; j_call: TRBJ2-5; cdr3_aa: CASSTLGQGKETQYF
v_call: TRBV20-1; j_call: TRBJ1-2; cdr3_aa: CSARHGTNPQSYGYTF